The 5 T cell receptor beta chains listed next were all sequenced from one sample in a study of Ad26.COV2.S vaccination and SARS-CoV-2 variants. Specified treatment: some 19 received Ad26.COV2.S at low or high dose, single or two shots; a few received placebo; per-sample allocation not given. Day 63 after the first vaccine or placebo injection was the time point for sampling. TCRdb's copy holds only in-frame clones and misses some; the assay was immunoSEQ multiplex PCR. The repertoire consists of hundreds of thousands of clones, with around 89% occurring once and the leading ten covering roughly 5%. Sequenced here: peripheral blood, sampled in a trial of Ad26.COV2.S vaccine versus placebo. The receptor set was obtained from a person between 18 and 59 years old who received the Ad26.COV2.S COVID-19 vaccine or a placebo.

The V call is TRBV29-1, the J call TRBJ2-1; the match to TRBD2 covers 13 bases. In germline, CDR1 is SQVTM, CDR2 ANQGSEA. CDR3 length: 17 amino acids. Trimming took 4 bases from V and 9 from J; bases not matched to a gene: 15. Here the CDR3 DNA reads TGCAGCGTTGCCGGACTAGCGGGAGAGTGGGTAATGGTTGAGCAGTTCTTC. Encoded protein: CSVAGLAGEWVMVEQFF.

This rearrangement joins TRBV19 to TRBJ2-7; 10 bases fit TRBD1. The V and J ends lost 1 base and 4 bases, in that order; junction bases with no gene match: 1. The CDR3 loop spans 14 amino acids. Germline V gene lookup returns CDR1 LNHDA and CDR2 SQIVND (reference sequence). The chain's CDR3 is CASSIGDRGYEQYF. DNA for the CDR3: TGTGCCAGTAGTATAGGGGACAGGGGATACGAGCAGTACTTC. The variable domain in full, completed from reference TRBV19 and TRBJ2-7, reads DGGITQSPKYLFRKEGQNVTLSCEQNLNHDAMYWYRQDPGQGLRLIYYSQIVNDFQKGDIAEGYSVSREKKESFPLTVTSAQKNPTAFYLCASSIGDRGYEQYFGPGTRLTVT.

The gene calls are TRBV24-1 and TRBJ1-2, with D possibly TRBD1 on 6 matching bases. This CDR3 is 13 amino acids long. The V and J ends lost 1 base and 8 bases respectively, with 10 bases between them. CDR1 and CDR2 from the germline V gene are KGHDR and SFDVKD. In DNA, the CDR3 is TGTGCCACCAGTGATTTCGGGGGCGAGGGCTACACCTTC. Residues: CATSDFGGEGYTF.

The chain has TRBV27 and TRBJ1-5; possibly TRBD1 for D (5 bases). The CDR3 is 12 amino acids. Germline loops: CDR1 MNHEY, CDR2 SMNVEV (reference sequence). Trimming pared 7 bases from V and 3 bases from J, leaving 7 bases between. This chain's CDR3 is CASKTVNQPQHF. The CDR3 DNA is TGTGCCAGCAAGACAGTCAATCAGCCCCAGCATTTT.

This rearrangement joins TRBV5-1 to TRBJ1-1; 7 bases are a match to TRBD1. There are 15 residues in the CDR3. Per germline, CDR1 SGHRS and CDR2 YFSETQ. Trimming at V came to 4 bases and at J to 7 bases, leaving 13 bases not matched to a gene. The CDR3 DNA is TGCGCCAGCAGCCCGCAATACAGGGGTCGAGATGAAGCTTTCTTT. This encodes CASSPQYRGRDEAFF.